This T cell receptor beta chain was identified during a study of Graves' ophthalmopathy and Graves' hyperthyroidism. Amplification from RNA transcripts yielded the TCR beta CDR3 regions. First-round RT-PCR employed HTBI primers, with a second-round multiplex PCR after it. TCRdb recomputed calls from the multiplex PCR reads with MiXCR, one row per CDR3 protein. The data contain about 620,000 distinct CDR3 sequences, approximately 22% of them singletons. CDR3 length: 17 amino acids. Germline values: CDR1 MNHEY, CDR2 SVGAGI. V trimming: 0 bases; J trimming: 2 bases; junction bases outside the gene matches: 8.

The sequencing sample was made of peripheral blood. The chain joins TRBV6-5 to TRBJ2-7; 9 bases line up with TRBD2. This receptor was obtained from a woman aged 18-29 years with stable Graves' hyperthyroidism. Some clones in this sample may be carry-over from other donors' samples. DNA of the CDR3: TGTGCCAGCAGTTACTCGGCTAGCGGGGCTCAAACCTACGAGCAGTACTTC. Its translation: CASSYSASGAQTYEQYF.